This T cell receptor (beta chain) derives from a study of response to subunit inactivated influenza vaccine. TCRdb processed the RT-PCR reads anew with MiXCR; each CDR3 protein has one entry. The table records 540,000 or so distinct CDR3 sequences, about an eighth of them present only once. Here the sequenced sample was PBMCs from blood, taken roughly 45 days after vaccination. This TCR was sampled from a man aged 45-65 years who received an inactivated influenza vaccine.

The CDR3 coding sequence is TGTGCCAGCAGCCCCGATTTCGGCAGGGGTAATGAAAAACTGTTTTTT. Its protein product is CASSPDFGRGNEKLFF. The chain has TRBV7-9 and TRBJ1-4, with a weak D call TRBD1 (6 bases). The CDR3 is 16 amino acids. Looked up from germline, CDR1 is SEHNR and CDR2 is FQNEAQ (reference sequence). Trimming shortened V by 5 bases and J by 4 bases, and 17 bases separated the two germline ends.